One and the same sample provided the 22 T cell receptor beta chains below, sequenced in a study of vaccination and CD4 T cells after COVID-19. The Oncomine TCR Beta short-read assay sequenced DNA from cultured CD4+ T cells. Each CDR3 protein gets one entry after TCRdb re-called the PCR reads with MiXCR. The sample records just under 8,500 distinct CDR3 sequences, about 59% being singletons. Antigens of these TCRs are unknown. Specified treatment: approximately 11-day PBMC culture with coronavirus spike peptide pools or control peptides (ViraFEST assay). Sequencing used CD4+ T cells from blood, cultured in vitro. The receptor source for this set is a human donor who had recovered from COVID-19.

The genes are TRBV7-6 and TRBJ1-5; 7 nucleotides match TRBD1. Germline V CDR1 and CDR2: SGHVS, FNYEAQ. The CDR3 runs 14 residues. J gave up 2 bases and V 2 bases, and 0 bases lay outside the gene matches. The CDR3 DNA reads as TGTGCCAGCAGCTTACAGGGGGGCAATCAGCCCCAGCATTTT. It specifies CASSLQGGNQPQHF.

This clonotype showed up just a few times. DNA of the CDR3: TGTGCCAGCAGCTGGGATGGGGCGGGTAGCACAGATACGCAGTATTTT. The encoded protein is CASSWDGAGSTDTQYF. The chain carries TRBV6-1 and TRBJ2-3; D tentatively fits TRBD1 or TRBD2 (5 bases each). CDR1 is MNHNS and CDR2 is SASEGT in the germline V gene. Trimming took 6 bases from V and 0 from J, leaving 16 bases between them. This CDR3 comprises 16 residues.

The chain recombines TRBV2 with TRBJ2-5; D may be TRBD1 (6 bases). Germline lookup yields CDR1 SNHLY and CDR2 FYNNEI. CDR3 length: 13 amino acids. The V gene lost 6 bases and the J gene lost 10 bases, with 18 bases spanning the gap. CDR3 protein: CASRESVRGSQYF. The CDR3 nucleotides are TGTGCCAGCAGGGAGTCGGTGAGGGGGAGCCAGTACTTC.

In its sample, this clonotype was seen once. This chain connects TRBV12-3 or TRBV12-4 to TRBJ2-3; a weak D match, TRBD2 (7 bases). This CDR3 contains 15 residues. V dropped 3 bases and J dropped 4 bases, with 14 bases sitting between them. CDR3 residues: CASSLGGALADTQYF. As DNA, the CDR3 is TGTGCCAGCAGTTTGGGGGGGGCCCTCGCAGATACGCAGTATTTT.

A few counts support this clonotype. The CDR3 DNA sequence: TGCAGTGCTAGCTTAACTAGCGGGAGTTACGAGCAGTACTTC. Translation: CSASLTSGSYEQYF. This chain joins TRBV20-1 and TRBJ2-7; TRBD2 agrees at 11 bases. Germline V gives CDR1 DFQATT, CDR2 SNEGSKA (reference sequence). This CDR3 has 14 residues. J was trimmed by 4 bases and V by 3 bases; bases with no gene match: 5.

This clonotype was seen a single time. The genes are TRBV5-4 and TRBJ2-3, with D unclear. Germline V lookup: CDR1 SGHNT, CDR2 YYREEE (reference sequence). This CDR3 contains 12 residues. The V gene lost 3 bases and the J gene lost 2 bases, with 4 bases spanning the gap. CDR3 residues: CASSSPTDTQYF. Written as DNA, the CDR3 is TGTGCCAGCAGCTCCCCCACAGATACGCAGTATTTT.

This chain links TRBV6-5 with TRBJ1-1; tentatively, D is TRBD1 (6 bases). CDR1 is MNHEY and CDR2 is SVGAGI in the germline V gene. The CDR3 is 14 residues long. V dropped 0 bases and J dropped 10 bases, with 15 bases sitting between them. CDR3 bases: TGTGCCAGCAGTTACTCAGAGTTCGGCAGGGGAGCTTTCTTT. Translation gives CASSYSEFGRGAFF.

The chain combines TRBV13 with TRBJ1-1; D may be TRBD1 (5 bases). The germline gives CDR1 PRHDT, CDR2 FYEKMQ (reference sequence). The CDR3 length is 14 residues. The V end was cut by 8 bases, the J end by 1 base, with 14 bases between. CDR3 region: CASLPGRANTEAFF. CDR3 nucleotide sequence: TGTGCCAGCTTACCGGGACGGGCGAACACTGAAGCTTTCTTT.

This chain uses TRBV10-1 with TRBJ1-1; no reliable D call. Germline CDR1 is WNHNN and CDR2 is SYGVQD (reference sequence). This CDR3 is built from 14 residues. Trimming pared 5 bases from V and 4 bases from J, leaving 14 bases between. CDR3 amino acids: CASSTARRTTEAFF. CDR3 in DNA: TGCGCCAGCAGTACGGCGAGGCGAACCACTGAAGCTTTCTTT.

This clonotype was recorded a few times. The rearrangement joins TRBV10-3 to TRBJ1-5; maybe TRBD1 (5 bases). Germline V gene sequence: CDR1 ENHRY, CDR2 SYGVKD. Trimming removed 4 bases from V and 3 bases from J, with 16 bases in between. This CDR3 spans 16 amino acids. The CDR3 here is CAISGEGPPDNQPQHF. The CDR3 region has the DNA TGTGCCATCAGTGGTGAGGGGCCGCCCGACAATCAGCCCCAGCATTTT.

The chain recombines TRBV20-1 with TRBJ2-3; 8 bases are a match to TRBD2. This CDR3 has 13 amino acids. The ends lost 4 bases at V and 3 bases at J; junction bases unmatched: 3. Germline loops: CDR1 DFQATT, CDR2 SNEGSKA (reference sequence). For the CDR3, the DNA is TGCAGTGCTACTACTAGCGGAACAGATACGCAGTATTTT. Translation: CSATTSGTDTQYF.

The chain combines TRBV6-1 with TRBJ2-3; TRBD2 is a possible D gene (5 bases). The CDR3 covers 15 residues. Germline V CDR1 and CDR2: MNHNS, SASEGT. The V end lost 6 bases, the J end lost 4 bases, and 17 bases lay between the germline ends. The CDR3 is CASSNSEGVSDTQYF. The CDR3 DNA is TGTGCCAGCAGCAATAGCGAGGGAGTATCAGATACGCAGTATTTT.

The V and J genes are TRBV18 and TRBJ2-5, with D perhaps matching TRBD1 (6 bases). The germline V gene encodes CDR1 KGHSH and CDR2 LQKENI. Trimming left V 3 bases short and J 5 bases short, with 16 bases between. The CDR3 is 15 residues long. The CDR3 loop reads CASSPYTGSRETQYF. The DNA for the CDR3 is TGTGCCAGCTCACCGTATACAGGGTCTAGGGAGACCCAGTACTTC. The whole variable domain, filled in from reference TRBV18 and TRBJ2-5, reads NAGVMQNPRHLVRRRGQEARLRCSPMKGHSHVYWYRQLPEEGLKFMVYLQKENIIDESGMPKERFSAEFPKEGPSILRIQQVVRGDSAAYFCASSPYTGSRETQYFGPGTRLLVL.

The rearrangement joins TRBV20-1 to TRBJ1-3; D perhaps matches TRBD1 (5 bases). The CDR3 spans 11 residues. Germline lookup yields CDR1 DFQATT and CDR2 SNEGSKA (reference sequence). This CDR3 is CSGNRGNTIYF. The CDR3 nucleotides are TGCAGCGGGAACAGGGGAAACACCATATATTTT.

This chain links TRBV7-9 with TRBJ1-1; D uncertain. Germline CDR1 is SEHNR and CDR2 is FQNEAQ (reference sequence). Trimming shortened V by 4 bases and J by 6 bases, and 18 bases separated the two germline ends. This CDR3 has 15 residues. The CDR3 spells CASSSYQTFGAEAFF. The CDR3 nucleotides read TGTGCCAGCAGCTCGTACCAGACTTTTGGCGCTGAAGCTTTCTTT.

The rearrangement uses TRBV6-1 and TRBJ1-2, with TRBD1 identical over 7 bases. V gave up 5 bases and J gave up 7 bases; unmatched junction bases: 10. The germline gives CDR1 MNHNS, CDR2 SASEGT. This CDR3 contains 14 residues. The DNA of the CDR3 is TGTGCCAGCAGTCTTACGACAGGGAAGGGTGGCTACACCTTC. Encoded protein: CASSLTTGKGGYTF.

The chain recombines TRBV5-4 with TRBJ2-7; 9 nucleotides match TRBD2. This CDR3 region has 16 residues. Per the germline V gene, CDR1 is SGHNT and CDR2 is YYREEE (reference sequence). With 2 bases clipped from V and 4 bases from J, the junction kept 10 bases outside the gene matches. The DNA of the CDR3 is TGTGCCAGCAGCTTCCTGCAGGCGGGAGGGTTGTACGAGCAGTACTTC. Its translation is CASSFLQAGGLYEQYF.

The CDR3 loop reads CASSFASGGAQNIQYF. The CDR3 region has the DNA TGCGCCAGCAGCTTTGCTAGCGGGGGGGCCCAAAACATTCAGTACTTC. V gene TRBV5-1 combines with J gene TRBJ2-4; 12 bases align to TRBD2. The junction had 5 bases not matched to a gene; V was cut back by 2 bases and J by 5 bases. There are 16 residues in the CDR3. In germline, CDR1 is SGHRS, CDR2 YFSETQ.

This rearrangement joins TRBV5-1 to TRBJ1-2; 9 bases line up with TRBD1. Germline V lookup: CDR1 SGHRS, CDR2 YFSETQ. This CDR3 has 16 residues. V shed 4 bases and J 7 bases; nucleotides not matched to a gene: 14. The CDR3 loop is CASSQSAGQGIGGYTF. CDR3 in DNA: TGCGCCAGCAGCCAAAGCGCGGGACAGGGAATAGGTGGCTACACCTTC.

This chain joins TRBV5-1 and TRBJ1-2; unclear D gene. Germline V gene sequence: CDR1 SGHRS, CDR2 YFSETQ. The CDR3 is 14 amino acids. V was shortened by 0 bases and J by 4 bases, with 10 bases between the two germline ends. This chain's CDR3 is CASSLGPDSYGYTF. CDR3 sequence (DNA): TGCGCCAGCAGCTTGGGACCTGATAGCTATGGCTACACCTTC.

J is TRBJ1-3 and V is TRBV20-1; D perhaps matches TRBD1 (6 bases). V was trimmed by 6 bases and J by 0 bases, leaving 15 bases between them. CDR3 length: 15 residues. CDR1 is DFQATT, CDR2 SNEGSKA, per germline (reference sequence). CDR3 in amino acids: CSAPDSLSSGNTIYF. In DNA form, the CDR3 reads TGCAGTGCCCCGGACAGCTTGAGCTCTGGAAACACCATATATTTT.

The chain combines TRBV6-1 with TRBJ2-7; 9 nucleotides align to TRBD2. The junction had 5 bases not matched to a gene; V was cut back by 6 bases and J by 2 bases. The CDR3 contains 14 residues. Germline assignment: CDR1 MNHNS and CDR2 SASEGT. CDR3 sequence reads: CASRGLAITYEQYF. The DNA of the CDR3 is TGTGCCAGCAGAGGACTAGCGATAACCTACGAGCAGTACTTC.